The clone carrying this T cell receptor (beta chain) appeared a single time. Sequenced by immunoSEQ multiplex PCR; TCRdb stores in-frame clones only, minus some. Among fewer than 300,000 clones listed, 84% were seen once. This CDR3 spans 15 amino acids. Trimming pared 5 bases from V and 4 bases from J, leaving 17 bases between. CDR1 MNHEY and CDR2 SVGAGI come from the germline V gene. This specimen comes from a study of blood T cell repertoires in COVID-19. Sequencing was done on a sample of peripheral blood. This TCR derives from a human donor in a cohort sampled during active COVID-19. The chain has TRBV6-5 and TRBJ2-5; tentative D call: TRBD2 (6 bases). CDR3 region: CASSRDFSGRETQYF. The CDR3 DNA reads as TGTGCCAGCAGTCGAGATTTTAGCGGACGAGAGACCCAGTACTTC.